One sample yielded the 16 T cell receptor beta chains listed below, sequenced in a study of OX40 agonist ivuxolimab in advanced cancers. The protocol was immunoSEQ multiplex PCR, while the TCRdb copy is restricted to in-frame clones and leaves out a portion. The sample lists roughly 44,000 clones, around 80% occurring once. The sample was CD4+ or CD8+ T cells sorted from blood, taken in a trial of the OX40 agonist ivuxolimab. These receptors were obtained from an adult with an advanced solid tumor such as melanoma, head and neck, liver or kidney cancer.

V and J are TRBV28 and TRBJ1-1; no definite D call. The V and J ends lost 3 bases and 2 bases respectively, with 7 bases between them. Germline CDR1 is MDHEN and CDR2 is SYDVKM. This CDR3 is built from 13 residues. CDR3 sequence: CASSFPTNTEAFF. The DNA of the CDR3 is TGTGCCAGCAGTTTTCCTACTAACACTGAAGCTTTCTTT.

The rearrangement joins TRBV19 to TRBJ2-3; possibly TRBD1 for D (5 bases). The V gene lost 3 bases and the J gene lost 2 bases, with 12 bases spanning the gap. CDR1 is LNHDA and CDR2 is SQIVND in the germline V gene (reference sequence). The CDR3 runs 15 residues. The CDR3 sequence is CASSITQGFTDTQYF. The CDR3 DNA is TGTGCCAGTAGTATTACTCAGGGCTTCACAGATACGCAGTATTTT.

CDR3 protein: CASSWPTGGPEQYF. In DNA, the CDR3 is TGTGCCAGCAGCTGGCCGACAGGGGGTCCCGAGCAGTACTTC. The chain joins TRBV5-6 to TRBJ2-7, with 9 nucleotides matching TRBD1. CDR3 length: 14 amino acids. The V and J ends lost 3 bases and 6 bases, in that order; junction bases with no gene match: 7. Germline lookup yields CDR1 SGHDT and CDR2 YYEEEE.

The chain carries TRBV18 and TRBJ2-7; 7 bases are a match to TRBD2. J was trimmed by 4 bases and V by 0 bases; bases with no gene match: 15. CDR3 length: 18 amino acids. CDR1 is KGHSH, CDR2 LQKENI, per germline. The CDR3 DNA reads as TGTGCCAGCTCACCACCGTTACAAGAACGCCTGCGGGAGTACGAGCAGTACTTC. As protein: CASSPPLQERLREYEQYF.

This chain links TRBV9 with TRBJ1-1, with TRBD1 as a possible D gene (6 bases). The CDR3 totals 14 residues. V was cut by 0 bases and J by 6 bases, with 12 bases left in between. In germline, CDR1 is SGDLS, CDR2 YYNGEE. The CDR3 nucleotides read TGTGCCAGCAGCGTAGTCCGATCAGGGGCTGAAGCTTTCTTT. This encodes CASSVVRSGAEAFF.

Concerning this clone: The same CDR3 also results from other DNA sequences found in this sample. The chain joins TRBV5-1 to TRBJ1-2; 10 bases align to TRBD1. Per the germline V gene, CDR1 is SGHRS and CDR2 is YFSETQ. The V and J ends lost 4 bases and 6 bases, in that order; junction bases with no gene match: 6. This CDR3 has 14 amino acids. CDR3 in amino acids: CASSPGQGVDGYTF. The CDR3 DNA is TGCGCCAGCAGCCCTGGACAGGGGGTCGATGGCTACACCTTC.

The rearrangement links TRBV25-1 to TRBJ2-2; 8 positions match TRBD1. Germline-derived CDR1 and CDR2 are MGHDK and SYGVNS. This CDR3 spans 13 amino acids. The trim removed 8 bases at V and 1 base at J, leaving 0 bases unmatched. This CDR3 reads CASGQGNTGELFF. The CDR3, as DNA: TGTGCCAGCGGACAGGGGAACACCGGGGAGCTGTTTTTT.

The CDR3 DNA follows: TGTGCCAGCAGCCCAGGGTTCCGCAATCAGCCCCAGCATTTT. This gives the protein CASSPGFRNQPQHF. The rearrangement joins TRBV11-2 to TRBJ1-5, with a tentative D call TRBD1 (5 bases). Trimming shortened V by 5 bases and J by 2 bases, and 10 bases separated the two germline ends. CDR3 size: 14 residues. The germline V gene encodes CDR1 SGHAT and CDR2 FQNNGV.

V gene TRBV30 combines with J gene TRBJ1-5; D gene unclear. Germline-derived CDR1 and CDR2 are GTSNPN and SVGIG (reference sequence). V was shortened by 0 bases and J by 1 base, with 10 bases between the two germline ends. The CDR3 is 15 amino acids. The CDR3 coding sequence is TGTGCCTGGAGTGTGGATCGGGTGAGCAATCAGCCCCAGCATTTT. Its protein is CAWSVDRVSNQPQHF.

CDR3 sequence: CASSLRLQGGADTQYF. The CDR3 coding sequence is TGTGCCAGCAGCTTAAGGCTACAGGGAGGGGCAGATACGCAGTATTTT. The genes are TRBV7-2 and TRBJ2-3; D may be TRBD2 (7 bases). Trimming removed 2 bases at V and 4 bases at J, with 16 bases between. CDR1 and CDR2 (germline): SGHTA, FQGNSA. The length of the CDR3 is 16 residues.

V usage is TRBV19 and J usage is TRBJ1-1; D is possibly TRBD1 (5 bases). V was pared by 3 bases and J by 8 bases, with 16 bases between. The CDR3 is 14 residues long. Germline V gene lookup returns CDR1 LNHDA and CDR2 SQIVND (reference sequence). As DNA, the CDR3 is TGTGCCAGTAGTATTACTGGGACGGAAAAAGAAGCTTTCTTT. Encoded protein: CASSITGTEKEAFF.

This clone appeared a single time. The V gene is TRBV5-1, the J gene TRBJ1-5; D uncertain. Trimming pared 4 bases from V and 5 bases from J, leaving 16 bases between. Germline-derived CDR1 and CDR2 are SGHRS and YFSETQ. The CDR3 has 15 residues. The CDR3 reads CASSAGGNRDQPQHF. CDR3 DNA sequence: TGCGCCAGCAGCGCCGGCGGGAATCGGGATCAGCCCCAGCATTTT.

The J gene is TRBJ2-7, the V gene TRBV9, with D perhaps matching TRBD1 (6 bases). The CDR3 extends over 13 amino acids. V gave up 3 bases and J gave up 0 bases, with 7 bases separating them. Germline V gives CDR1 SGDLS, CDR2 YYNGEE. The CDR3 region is CASSGTASYEQYF. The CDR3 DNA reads TGTGCCAGCAGCGGGACAGCCTCCTACGAGCAGTACTTC.

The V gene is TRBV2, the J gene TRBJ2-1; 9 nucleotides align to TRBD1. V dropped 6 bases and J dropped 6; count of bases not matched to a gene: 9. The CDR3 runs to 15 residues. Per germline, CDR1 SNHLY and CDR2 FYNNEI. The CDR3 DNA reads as TGTGCCAGCAGCCCCGGGACAGGGTGGCGCAATGAGCAGTTCTTC. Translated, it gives CASSPGTGWRNEQFF.

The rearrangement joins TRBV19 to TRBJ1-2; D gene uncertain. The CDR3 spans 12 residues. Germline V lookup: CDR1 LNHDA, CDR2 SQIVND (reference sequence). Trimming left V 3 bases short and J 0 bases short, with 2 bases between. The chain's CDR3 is CASSITNYGYTF. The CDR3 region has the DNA TGTGCCAGTAGTATCACTAACTATGGCTACACCTTC.

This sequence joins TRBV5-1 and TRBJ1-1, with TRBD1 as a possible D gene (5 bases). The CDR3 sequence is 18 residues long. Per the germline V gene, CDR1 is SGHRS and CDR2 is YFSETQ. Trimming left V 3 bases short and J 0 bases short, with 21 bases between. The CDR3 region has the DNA TGCGCCAGCAGCTCCTTACAGGTTAAGCCCCCTTTGAACACTGAAGCTTTCTTT. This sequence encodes CASSSLQVKPPLNTEAFF. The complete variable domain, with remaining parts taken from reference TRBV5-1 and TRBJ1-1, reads KAGVTQTPRYLIKTRGQQVTLSCSPISGHRSVSWYQQTPGQGLQFLFEYFSETQRNKGNFPGRFSGRQFSNSRSEMNVSTLELGDSALYLCASSSLQVKPPLNTEAFFGQGTRLTVV.